This T cell receptor beta chain was found in a study of blood T cell repertoires in COVID-19. For the study at large: COVID-19 samples collected from the United States, Italy and Spain covered acute and convalescent phases. T cells, B-cell-depleted T cells, or PBMCs provided the cDNA or gDNA that served as material.

V shed 0 bases and J 1 base; nucleotides not matched to a gene: 6. CDR3 length: 17 residues. CDR1 is SGHRS and CDR2 is YFSETQ in the germline V gene. As handled by the study authors: The assay estimated nucleated cells by amplifying reference gene primers. Profiling relied on immunoSEQ multiplex PCR, and the TCRdb table lists in-frame clones only, not all of them. That table is the source of V, J and clone size, and D and trimming were worked out from the DNA. The sample records approximately 90,000 clones, 85% being singletons. The sample consisted of peripheral blood. The chain is built from TRBV5-1 and TRBJ2-2; 7 bases are a match to TRBD1. The origin of this receptor is a man between 60 and 75 years old with acute or convalescent COVID-19. Here the CDR3 DNA reads TGCGCCAGCAGCTTGGGCCCGACAGGGTTGAACACCGGGGAGCTGTTTTTT. It translates to CASSLGPTGLNTGELFF.